The 2 T cell receptor beta chains below come from one sample, sequenced in a study of shared clonotypes between healthy human individuals. Here immunoSEQ multiplex PCR was the method, and the copy in TCRdb shows in-frame clones only, minus some. The table shows nearly 1 million clones, with 76% occurring only once. Sequenced input: memory CD4+ T cells sorted from blood. Described subset: CD45RA-negative fraction. The receptors here all came from a man aged 18 to 29 in good health.

The rearrangement uses TRBV5-1 and TRBJ1-2; possible D gene TRBD1, 5 bases. Germline CDR1 SGHRS, CDR2 YFSETQ. V was cut by 6 bases and J by 5 bases, with 20 bases left in between. The CDR3 totals 15 residues. The CDR3 spells CASTYDSGEGYGYTF. DNA for the CDR3: TGCGCCAGCACCTACGACAGCGGGGAGGGATATGGCTACACCTTC.

In DNA form, the CDR3 reads TGTGCCAGCAGCGGTTCACAGGGGAGCTCCTATAATTCACCCCTCCACTTT. Protein product: CASSGSQGSSYNSPLHF. The rearrangement joins TRBV27 to TRBJ1-6; 7 bases are a match to TRBD1. With 6 bases clipped from V and 0 bases from J, the junction kept 8 bases outside the gene matches. CDR3 length: 17 residues. From germline, CDR1 is MNHEY and CDR2 SMNVEV (reference sequence).